This entry is about one TCR beta chain. TCRdb keeps only in-frame clones here, not all; method: immunoSEQ multiplex PCR. The sample has roughly 84,000 clones; over 75% are singletons. The CDR3 has 15 residues. V was pared by 0 bases and J by 1 base, with 6 bases between. CDR1 and CDR2 from the germline V gene are SNHLY and FYNNEI. This entry belongs to a study of control samples from healthy donors and cancer patients. The receptor's source is a middle-aged man in good health. Material: blood. The chain is built from TRBV2 and TRBJ2-2; D remains unclear. The CDR3 protein is CASSEAQKNTGELFF. Here the CDR3 DNA reads TGTGCCAGCAGTGAAGCGCAAAAGAACACCGGGGAGCTGTTTTTT. Drawing the rest from reference TRBV2 and TRBJ2-2, the complete variable domain is EPEVTQTPSHQVTQMGQEVILRCVPISNHLYFYWYRQILGQKVEFLVSFYNNEISEKSEIFDDQFSVERPDGSNFTLKIRSTKLEDSAMYFCASSEAQKNTGELFFGEGSRLTVL.